The entry that follows covers one T cell receptor (beta chain) sequence. Its specificity is not known. The repertoire was sequenced with immunoSEQ multiplex PCR; TCRdb's copy has only in-frame clones and lacks some. Of more than 35,000 clones listed, roughly 79% are singletons. The source of the sample is a study of a mutant IDH1 vaccine in newly diagnosed glioma. Study-wide context: Vaccines began 4-6 weeks after radiotherapy alone, or with temozolomide cycles. Study-wide results and limits: Pseudoprogression showed no apparent link to changes in top peripheral T cell clonotypes.

Time point specified: week 23, last vaccination. Vaccinated patients received 300 ug of mutant IDH1 20-mer peptide per dose, with topical imiquimod. Every donor had a new WHO grade 3 or 4 astrocytoma that was IDH1-mutant, with loss of nuclear ATRX. The germline V gene encodes CDR1 SGHAT and CDR2 FQNNGV. V shed 5 bases and J 2 bases; nucleotides not matched to a gene: 12. The CDR3 is made up of 16 amino acids. The receptor's source is a man aged 40-50 years with glioma. The chain has TRBV11-2 and TRBJ2-7, with 7 positions matching TRBD1. Sequencing used PBMCs, obtained from a glioma patient whose treatment included an IDH1 peptide vaccine. CDR3 nucleotide sequence: TGTGCCAGCAGCCTTAGCGCCGGGACAGACACCTACGAGCAGTACTTC. It translates to CASSLSAGTDTYEQYF. The full variable domain, its missing parts supplied by reference TRBV11-2 and TRBJ2-7, is EAGVAQSPRYKIIEKRQSVAFWCNPISGHATLYWYQQILGQGPKLLIQFQNNGVVDDSQLPKDRFSAERLKGVDSTLKIQPAKLEDSAVYLCASSLSAGTDTYEQYFGPGTRLTVT.